This T cell receptor (beta chain) is drawn from a study of Ad26.COV2.S vaccination and SARS-CoV-2 variants. Treatment specified: some 19 received Ad26.COV2.S at low or high dose, single or two shots; roughly five received placebo; per-sample allocation not given. The investigators took samples on day 63 after the first vaccine or placebo injection. This CDR3 has 15 amino acids. Germline CDR1 is SGHRS and CDR2 is YFSETQ. V was trimmed by 3 bases and J by 1 base, leaving 12 bases between them. Repertoires were generated with immunoSEQ multiplex PCR, while TCRdb's copy carries only in-frame clones and drops some. The data hold around 320,000 clones, with roughly 86% observed a single time.

The genes are TRBV5-1 and TRBJ2-3, with unresolved D. Material: peripheral blood, obtained in a trial of Ad26.COV2.S vaccine versus placebo. The clonotype was recovered from a person aged 18 to 59 who received the Ad26.COV2.S COVID-19 vaccine or a placebo. The CDR3 loop is CASSSSPSGTDTQYF. The CDR3, as DNA: TGCGCCAGCAGCTCATCGCCGAGCGGCACAGATACGCAGTATTTT.